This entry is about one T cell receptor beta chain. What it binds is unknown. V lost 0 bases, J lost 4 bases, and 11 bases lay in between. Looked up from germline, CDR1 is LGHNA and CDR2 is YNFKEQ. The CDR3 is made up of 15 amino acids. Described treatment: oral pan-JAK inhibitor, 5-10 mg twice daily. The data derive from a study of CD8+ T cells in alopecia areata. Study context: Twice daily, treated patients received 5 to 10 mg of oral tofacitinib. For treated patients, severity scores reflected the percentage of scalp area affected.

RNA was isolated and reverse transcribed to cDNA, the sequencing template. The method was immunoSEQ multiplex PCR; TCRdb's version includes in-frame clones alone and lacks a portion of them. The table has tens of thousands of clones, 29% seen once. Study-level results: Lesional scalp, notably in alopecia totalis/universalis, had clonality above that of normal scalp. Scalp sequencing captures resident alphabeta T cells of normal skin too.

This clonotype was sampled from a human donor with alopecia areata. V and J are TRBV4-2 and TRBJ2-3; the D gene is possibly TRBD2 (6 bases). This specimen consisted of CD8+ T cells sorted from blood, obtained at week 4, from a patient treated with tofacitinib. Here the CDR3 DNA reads TGTGCCAGCAGCCAAGAAGATGGGACTGCAGATACGCAGTATTTT. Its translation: CASSQEDGTADTQYF.